Sequencing of this TCR beta chain was carried out in a study of T-cell reconstitution after alpha-beta-depleted transplantation in children. As it was prepared, the TCRbeta library received unique molecular identifiers. TCRdb redid the calling of the PCR reads with MiXCR, one entry per CDR3 protein. The sample includes 580,000 or so distinct CDR3 sequences, 23% of them seen just once. This clonotype was observed a few times. What it binds is unknown. Study-level findings and limits: Day-60 TCRbeta diversity that was high in some patients was derived from surviving recipient T cells and thymic progenitors. Expanded graft clones, several hundred of them, were reportedly the source of alpha-beta T cells about two months after transplant. Newly made T cells mostly supplied T-cell counts and diversity one year after transplant.

Germline V gives CDR1 KGHDR, CDR2 SFDVKD. The ends were cut back, 5 bases at V and 6 bases at J, with 14 bases in the middle. This CDR3 comprises 14 residues. The sequencing here drew on PBMCs, mostly from graft donor cells, taken 360 days after TCRalphabeta/CD19-depleted stem cell transplant. The chain recombines TRBV24-1 with TRBJ2-3; the D gene is possibly TRBD1 (6 bases). This clonotype originated in a boy under three years old who had a stem cell transplant for acute myeloid leukemia, so the T cells may come from the graft donor. The CDR3 DNA is TGTGCCACCAGTGGGACAGCCGCCAGGGATACGCAGTATTTT. Protein product: CATSGTAARDTQYF.